These 21 T cell receptor beta chains share one sample of origin, sequenced in a study of T cell repertoires in cytomegalovirus infection. TCRdb re-analysed the reads in MiXCR, keeping a single row per CDR3 protein. The sample includes 200,000 or so distinct CDR3 sequences, approximately 28% of them seen just once. Sequences were obtained from PBMCs. The receptors shown here come from a human donor in good health (CMV status not recorded). Some clones in this sample may be carry-over from other donors' samples.

As concerns this clonotype: Germline is not matched at one junction end, which may reflect a read error. The chain couples TRBV7-2 to TRBJ1-3; D not certain. Germline lookup yields CDR1 SGHTA and CDR2 FQGNSA. There are 16 residues in the CDR3. Here the CDR3 DNA reads TGTGCCAACAGCTTATTCATGAGGGTGGCAGAAAACACCATATATTTT. The encoded protein is CANSLFMRVAENTIYF. Together with reference TRBV7-2 and TRBJ1-3, the CDR3 gives the full variable domain: GAGVSQSPSNKVTEKGKDVELRCDPISGHTALYWYRQSLGQGLEFLIYFQGNSAPDKSGLPSDRFSAERTGGSVSTLTIQRTQQEDSAVYLCANSLFMRVAENTIYFGEGSWLTVV.

This clonotype has only a few counts. The chain uses TRBV2 and TRBJ2-5; D is unclear. Germline V gives CDR1 SNHLY, CDR2 FYNNEI. The CDR3 extends over 13 amino acids. Trimming shortened V by 2 bases and J by 8 bases, and 12 bases separated the two germline ends. The CDR3 DNA reads TGTGCCAGCAGTGAAAACGTTGGGCGTACCCAGTACTTC. As protein: CASSENVGRTQYF.

V is TRBV20-1 and J is TRBJ1-1; D possibly corresponds to TRBD1 (5 bases). The germline gives CDR1 DFQATT, CDR2 SNEGSKA (reference sequence). The CDR3 spans 12 residues. The V end was cut by 3 bases, the J end by 1 base, with 6 bases between. The CDR3 is CSARRGNTEAFF. Here the CDR3 DNA reads TGCAGTGCTAGGAGGGGGAACACTGAAGCTTTCTTT.

This clonotype was seen only a few times. The chain combines TRBV12-3 or TRBV12-4 with TRBJ1-2, with 9 nucleotides matching TRBD1. This CDR3 contains 16 residues. The trim removed 0 bases at V and 5 bases at J, leaving 7 bases unmatched. As DNA, the CDR3 is TGTGCCAGCAGTTTAGCGGGACAGGGATCGAAGTATGGCTACACCTTC. Protein sequence: CASSLAGQGSKYGYTF.

This clonotype was observed a single time. The V gene is TRBV10-3, the J gene TRBJ1-2; possibly TRBD1 for D (5 bases). Germline V CDR1 and CDR2: ENHRY, SYGVKD. This CDR3 has 13 residues. V gave up 2 bases and J gave up 6 bases, with 10 bases separating them. DNA for the CDR3: TGTGCCATCAGTGAGCCGCAGGGTGATGGCTACACCTTC. It translates to CAISEPQGDGYTF.

V gene TRBV12-3 or TRBV12-4 combines with J gene TRBJ1-3, with D hard to call. The V and J ends lost 7 bases and 4 bases respectively, with 11 bases between them. The CDR3 is 13 amino acids. The CDR3 reads CASTRSGGNTIYF. The CDR3 region has the DNA TGTGCCAGCACCAGGAGCGGAGGAAACACCATATATTTT.

The rearrangement joins TRBV15 to TRBJ2-7, with D perhaps being TRBD1 or TRBD2 (5 bases each). Germline V lookup: CDR1 LNHNV, CDR2 YYDKDF (reference sequence). V shed 5 bases and J shed 2 bases, with 10 bases lying between them. CDR3 length: 13 residues. CDR3 DNA: TGTGCCACCAGCGCAGGGAGAACCTACGAGCAGTACTTC. Its protein is CATSAGRTYEQYF.

This clonotype showed up many times. V and J are TRBV7-3 and TRBJ1-1, with D possibly being TRBD1 (5 bases). Trimming removed 3 bases from V and 1 base from J, with 12 bases in between. There are 15 residues in the CDR3. Per the germline V gene, CDR1 is SGHTA and CDR2 is FQGTGA. DNA of the CDR3: TGTGCCAGCAGCTTCCAGGGAGGTCGGAACACTGAAGCTTTCTTT. This encodes CASSFQGGRNTEAFF.

This clonotype turned up a few times. CDR3 nucleotides: TGTGCCAGCACCAGGGGGGGGAGGTACAATGAGCAGTTCTTC. Amino acids: CASTRGGRYNEQFF. The rearrangement joins TRBV7-2 to TRBJ2-1; possibly TRBD1 or TRBD2 for D (7 bases each). CDR1 is SGHTA and CDR2 is FQGNSA in the germline V gene. The germline V and J ends were trimmed by 7 bases and 4 bases, with 14 bases remaining between them. This CDR3 contains 14 residues.

The chain has TRBV27 and TRBJ2-6; 9 nucleotides match TRBD1. The V gene's germline CDR1 is MNHEY and CDR2 SMNVEV (reference sequence). The CDR3 runs 20 residues. Trimming at V came to 4 bases and at J to 0 bases, leaving 13 bases not matched to a gene. The CDR3 nucleotides are TGTGCCAGCAGTTCACTCCCCCGGGACAGGGACCCCTCTGGGGCCAACGTCCTGACTTTC. This translates into CASSSLPRDRDPSGANVLTF.

This clonotype turned up a few times. The V gene is TRBV11-2, the J gene TRBJ2-1; unclear D gene. CDR3 length equals 15 residues. V was shortened by 5 bases and J by 1 base, with 12 bases between the two germline ends. The germline CDR1 and CDR2 sequences are SGHAT and FQNNGV. The CDR3 region is CASSTEVGSYNEQFF. The CDR3 coding sequence is TGTGCCAGCAGCACCGAGGTGGGGTCCTACAATGAGCAGTTCTTC.

This clonotype was detected a few times. The rearrangement links TRBV11-2 to TRBJ2-1; a possible D gene is TRBD1 (7 bases). Trimming pared 5 bases from V and 0 bases from J, leaving 23 bases between. The CDR3 length is 19 residues. CDR1 and CDR2 (germline): SGHAT, FQNNGV. CDR3 region: CASSQRGGGVWSSYNEQFF. The CDR3 DNA is TGTGCCAGCAGCCAAAGAGGGGGCGGGGTGTGGAGCTCCTACAATGAGCAGTTCTTC.

The chain is built from TRBV7-8 and TRBJ2-4; TRBD2 matches at 8 bases. The CDR3 contains 19 residues. V lost 5 bases, J lost 6 bases, and 21 bases stayed unmatched. Germline V gene sequence: CDR1 SGHVS, CDR2 FQNEAQ. The CDR3 region is CASSREVGGGTLFGNIQYF. CDR3 nucleotides: TGTGCCAGCAGCCGAGAGGTGGGCGGGGGGACCCTTTTTGGAAACATTCAGTACTTC.

This clonotype appeared a few times. The J gene is TRBJ1-1, the V gene TRBV9; D is ambiguous. Trimming removed 2 bases at V and 4 bases at J, with 9 bases between. Per germline, CDR1 SGDLS and CDR2 YYNGEE. The CDR3 sequence is 13 residues long. Here the CDR3 DNA reads TGTGCCAGCAGCGTTTCCAGTTCCACTGAAGCTTTCTTT. This sequence encodes CASSVSSSTEAFF.

This chain uses TRBV14 with TRBJ1-2, with 9 bases fitting TRBD1. The CDR3 contains 13 residues. The V gene's germline CDR1 is SGHDN and CDR2 FVKESK. V gave up 4 bases and J gave up 10 bases; unmatched junction bases: 7. The CDR3 sequence: CASSPRTGDTYTF. CDR3 coding DNA: TGTGCCAGCAGCCCCCGGACAGGGGATACCTACACCTTC.

This clonotype has a handful of counts. This chain uses TRBV11-2 with TRBJ1-5; possibly TRBD1 for D (6 bases). The V gene lost 4 bases and the J gene lost 5 bases, with 9 bases spanning the gap. Per the germline V gene, CDR1 is SGHAT and CDR2 is FQNNGV. This CDR3 region has 13 residues. CDR3 sequence (DNA): TGTGCCAGCAGCTCGGGGGCCCATCAGCCCCAGCATTTT. Its translation is CASSSGAHQPQHF.

This clonotype was counted a few times. The J gene is TRBJ1-1, the V gene TRBV20-1; D is perhaps TRBD1 (5 bases). Looked up from germline, CDR1 is DFQATT and CDR2 is SNEGSKA (reference sequence). V lost 3 bases and J lost 10, with 24 bases in between. The CDR3 spans 15 residues. The CDR3 nucleotides read TGCAGTGCTAGTGGGGCCTCAGGGAGTCTCGGTGGAGCTTTCTTT. Amino acid sequence: CSASGASGSLGGAFF.

Here the CDR3 DNA reads TGTGCCAGCAGCTCCCGCAATGGACTAGCGGGGCGTTCCACAGATACGCAGTATTTT. Amino acids: CASSSRNGLAGRSTDTQYF. The gene calls are TRBV13 and TRBJ2-3, with TRBD2 identical over 12 bases. Germline CDR1 reads PRHDT; CDR2 reads FYEKMQ (reference sequence). This CDR3 contains 19 residues. The V and J ends lost 4 bases and 2 bases, in that order; junction bases with no gene match: 13.

The chain is built from TRBV7-2 and TRBJ1-5, with 8 positions matching TRBD1. V shed 6 bases, J shed 3 bases, and the junction held 7 bases outside the gene matches. Germline CDR1 reads SGHTA; CDR2 reads FQGNSA. The CDR3 has 15 residues. The CDR3, as DNA: TGTGCCAGCAGTCCGACAGGGGTTGACAATCAGCCCCAGCATTTT. Translating it yields CASSPTGVDNQPQHF.

This clonotype was counted at least ten times. This chain links TRBV2 with TRBJ2-7; 11 bases are a match to TRBD2. Germline assignment: CDR1 SNHLY and CDR2 FYNNEI. The CDR3 consists of 14 residues. J was trimmed by 2 bases and V by 10 bases; bases with no gene match: 7. The CDR3 DNA reads TGTGCCACCCGGGGGACTAGCGGCACCTACGAGCAGTACTTC. As protein: CATRGTSGTYEQYF.

The V call is TRBV27, the J call TRBJ1-1; D is ambiguous. V was trimmed by 3 bases and J by 2 bases, leaving 10 bases between them. The CDR3 extends over 14 amino acids. In germline, CDR1 is MNHEY, CDR2 SMNVEV (reference sequence). The CDR3 sequence is CASSFRESNTEAFF. The CDR3 nucleotides are TGTGCCAGCAGTTTTCGGGAATCAAACACTGAAGCTTTCTTT.